The 23 T cell receptor beta chains reported below all come from one sample, sequenced in a study of T cells expressing NK-cell markers. TCRdb processed the 5' RACE reads again and assigns one entry to each CDR3 protein, with no DNA. The table lists roughly 380,000 distinct CDR3 sequences, with over 4% in the top ten. The specimen was blood T cells: a sorted CD56 or NKG2C T cell subset, CD4+ or CD8+ T cells, or bulk PBMC T cells (not recorded which). These receptors came from a man between 18 and 69 years old in good health.

The rearrangement joins TRBV21-1 to TRBJ2-6; TCRdb picks TRBD1, but there is no DNA to check that call. TRBV21-1 is shown as a pseudogene. The CDR3 totals 20 residues. CDR3 residues: CASSKVFPGTGFSGANVLTF.

The chain carries TRBV7-9 and TRBJ2-1. Germline V gene lookup returns CDR1 SEHNR and CDR2 FQNEAQ (reference sequence). This CDR3 comprises 13 residues. The CDR3 is CASRKDEYNEQFF.

The rearrangement uses TRBV12-5 and TRBJ1-2; checking the TCRdb D call of TRBD1 is not possible without DNA. This CDR3 is built from 13 residues. Germline V CDR1 and CDR2: LGHNT, FRNRAP. The CDR3 protein is CASGLFGGPGYTF.

This chain uses TRBV5-5 with TRBJ2-7; TCRdb's D call, TRBD1, is unchecked because there is no DNA. The CDR3 is 13 amino acids. CDR1 is SGHKS and CDR2 is YYEKEE in the germline V gene (reference sequence). CDR3 in amino acids: CASSSKGAREQYF.

The chain joins TRBV15 to TRBJ2-7; the D call from TCRdb, TRBD1, cannot be confirmed without DNA. The CDR3 totals 15 residues. Per germline, CDR1 LNHNV and CDR2 YYDKDF (reference sequence). CDR3: CATSRSQGYNYEQYF.

The V and J genes are TRBV13 and TRBJ2-3; TCRdb reports TRBD1, a call that lacks DNA to check it against. The CDR3 consists of 16 residues. CDR1 and CDR2 from the germline V gene are PRHDT and FYEKMQ (reference sequence). CDR3 loop: CASSFWATTSTDTQYF.

J is TRBJ2-7 and V is TRBV15; no DNA is available, so the TRBD1 call from TCRdb remains unchecked. This CDR3 region has 16 residues. CDR1 and CDR2 (germline): LNHNV, YYDKDF (reference sequence). The CDR3 is CATSRDARTMNYEQYF.

The genes are TRBV6-1 and TRBJ1-5; without DNA, the TCRdb call of TRBD1 cannot be checked. This CDR3 is built from 14 residues. CDR1 MNHNS and CDR2 SASEGT come from the germline V gene. The CDR3 spells CASRGQTSGLAQHF.

V gene TRBV6-4 combines with J gene TRBJ1-2; lacking DNA, the TRBD1 call made by TCRdb goes unchecked. CDR1 is MRHNA and CDR2 is SNTAGT in the germline V gene. The CDR3 contains 15 residues. This CDR3 reads CASSEGHQTQYGYTF.

The V and J genes are TRBV18 and TRBJ1-4; TCRdb lists TRBD1, though no DNA is available to test this call. Germline V gives CDR1 KGHSH, CDR2 LQKENI. The CDR3 has 16 residues. The CDR3 region is CASSPRAGGAPEKLFF.

V usage is TRBV7-8 and J usage is TRBJ2-3; TCRdb proposes TRBD2, but this gene call is untestable without DNA. Germline-derived CDR1 and CDR2 are SGHVS and FQNEAQ. CDR3 length equals 19 residues. The CDR3: CASSPGLAGGSISTDTQYF. The full variable domain, rest sourced from reference TRBV7-8 and TRBJ2-3, is GAGVSQSPRYKVAKRGQDVALRCDPISGHVSLFWYQQALGQGPEFLTYFQNEAQLDKSGLPSDRFFAERPEGSVSTLKIQRTQQEDSAVYLCASSPGLAGGSISTDTQYFGPGTRLTVL.

The chain uses TRBV23-1 and TRBJ1-4; TCRdb's D call, TRBD1, is unchecked because there is no DNA. TRBV23-1 falls under the ORF class, with uncertain function. The CDR3 has 17 amino acids. CDR3 in amino acids: CASGGSGRILNLEKLFF.

The J gene is TRBJ2-3, the V gene TRBV7-2; TCRdb proposes TRBD1, but this gene call is untestable without DNA. From germline, CDR1 is SGHTA and CDR2 FQGNSA. This CDR3 spans 14 amino acids. The CDR3 protein is CASSPGQVPDTQYF.

The rearrangement links TRBV5-6 to TRBJ1-2; TCRdb indicates TRBD1, and absent DNA this call remains unverified. The CDR3 covers 18 residues. Germline lookup yields CDR1 SGHDT and CDR2 YYEEEE. CDR3 protein: CASSLVLLLERGNYGYTF. Looking up the rest from reference TRBV5-6 and TRBJ1-2 gives the full variable domain: DAGVTQSPTHLIKTRGQQVTLRCSPKSGHDTVSWYQQALGQGPQFIFQYYEEEERQRGNFPDRFSGHQFPNYSSELNVNALLLGDSALYLCASSLVLLLERGNYGYTFGSGTRLTVV.

The V and J genes are TRBV19 and TRBJ2-5; the D call from TCRdb, TRBD1, cannot be confirmed without DNA. The germline V gene encodes CDR1 LNHDA and CDR2 SQIVND (reference sequence). This CDR3 region has 15 residues. CDR3 protein: CASRLLGGGEETQYF.

The chain couples TRBV4-2 to TRBJ1-5. The CDR3 totals 15 residues. The germline CDR1 and CDR2 sequences are LGHNA and YNFKEQ. CDR3 sequence reads: CASSQDLEDFQPQHF.

The J gene is TRBJ2-3, the V gene TRBV4-2; TCRdb calls TRBD2, which cannot be checked without DNA. This CDR3 has 16 amino acids. Germline CDR1 is LGHNA and CDR2 is YNFKEQ. This CDR3 is CASSPFASGFTDTQYF.

The CDR3 loop is CASSPATGLNIQYF. The chain employs TRBV18 and TRBJ2-4; there is no DNA to check the TCRdb D call of TRBD1. This CDR3 comprises 14 residues. Germline lookup yields CDR1 KGHSH and CDR2 LQKENI.

The chain has TRBV20-1 and TRBJ2-7; TCRdb gives TRBD1 as the D gene, but with no DNA this cannot be confirmed. From germline, CDR1 is DFQATT and CDR2 SNEGSKA (reference sequence). The CDR3 is 15 residues long. Here the CDR3 reads CSARNTRGDSYEQYF.

V usage is TRBV2 and J usage is TRBJ2-2; TCRdb indicates TRBD2, and absent DNA this call remains unverified. Germline V gives CDR1 SNHLY, CDR2 FYNNEI. CDR3 length: 16 residues. CDR3 protein: CASKLALVENTGELFF.

The chain recombines TRBV6-1 with TRBJ2-6; TCRdb gives TRBD1 as the D gene, but with no DNA this cannot be confirmed. The CDR3 length is 17 residues. Germline-derived CDR1 and CDR2 are MNHNS and SASEGT. The CDR3 loop reads CASSEERGFGGANVLTF.

This rearrangement joins TRBV20-1 to TRBJ2-4; absent DNA, TCRdb's TRBD1 call cannot be checked. Germline CDR1 reads DFQATT; CDR2 reads SNEGSKA (reference sequence). This CDR3 has 12 residues. The CDR3 region is CSASERAGIQYF.

The chain has TRBV20-1 and TRBJ2-5; the D gene TCRdb calls, TRBD1, cannot be checked with no DNA. This CDR3 has 16 residues. Germline loops: CDR1 DFQATT, CDR2 SNEGSKA (reference sequence). CDR3: CSARDLGAALQETQYF.